A selection of T cell receptor beta chains follows, all from one sample in a study of cytomegalovirus exposure and HLA in healthy donors. The repertoire was sequenced with immunoSEQ multiplex PCR; TCRdb's copy has only in-frame clones and lacks some. The data show 150,000 to 180,000 clones, approximately 80% seen once. Sequenced material: PBMCs. The receptors shown here come from a man aged 25 to 40 in good health and CMV-seropositive. Both conserved end residues are part of each CDR3. The D gene is left open where the match is weak. Size is stated for part of the rows, as once, few or many counts, or as a class when the clone is expanded.

J gene: TRBJ1-5
V gene: TRBV2
clone size: NA
D gene: NA
CDR3 protein: CASSEVGRNQPQHF
CDR3 DNA: TGTGCCAGCAGTGAGGTTGGGAGGAATCAGCCCCAGCATTTT

J gene: TRBJ2-7
V gene: TRBV4-1
clone size: NA
D gene: NA
CDR3 protein: CASSPSTPAYEQYF
CDR3 DNA: TGCGCCAGCAGCCCTAGCACCCCGGCGTACGAGCAGTACTTC

J gene: TRBJ2-3
V gene: TRBV5-6
clone size: NA
D gene: TRBD2
CDR3 protein: CASSFRIAGPPSAQYF
CDR3 DNA: TGTGCCAGCAGCTTCCGGATAGCGGGACCACCCAGCGCGCAGTATTTT

J gene: TRBJ2-1
V gene: TRBV5-5
clone size: NA
D gene: TRBD2
CDR3 protein: CAGAGGFNNEQFF
CDR3 DNA: TGTGCAGGGGCGGGAGGGTTCAACAATGAGCAGTTCTTC

J gene: TRBJ1-2
V gene: TRBV12-5
clone size: NA
D gene: NA
CDR3 protein: CASGLWGLPNYGYTF
CDR3 DNA: TGTGCTAGTGGTTTGTGGGGACTGCCGAACTATGGCTACACCTTC

J gene: TRBJ1-4
V gene: TRBV13
clone size: NA
D gene: NA
CDR3 protein: CASSLWTENEKLFF
CDR3 DNA: TGTGCCAGCAGCTTGTGGACAGAGAATGAAAAACTGTTTTTT

J gene: TRBJ1-5
V gene: TRBV19
clone size: NA
D gene: NA
CDR3 protein: CASSIDNNQPQHF
CDR3 DNA: TGTGCCAGTAGTATAGATAACAATCAGCCCCAGCATTTT

J gene: TRBJ2-1
V gene: TRBV19
clone size: NA
D gene: TRBD2
CDR3 protein: CASSNPPPSGRASNEQFF
CDR3 DNA: TGTGCCAGTAGTAATCCCCCCCCTAGCGGGAGGGCCAGCAATGAGCAGTTCTTC

J gene: TRBJ1-1
V gene: TRBV27
clone size: NA
D gene: NA
CDR3 protein: CASSRGMLWNTEAFF
CDR3 DNA: TGTGCCAGCAGTCGAGGGATGTTATGGAACACTGAAGCTTTCTTT

J gene: TRBJ2-7
V gene: TRBV5-1
clone size: NA
D gene: NA
CDR3 protein: CASSSYSGDSSYEQYF
CDR3 DNA: TGCGCCAGCAGCTCCTATAGCGGTGATAGCTCCTACGAGCAGTACTTC

J gene: TRBJ2-1
V gene: TRBV7-9
clone size: NA
D gene: NA
CDR3 protein: CASSLGNSYNEQFF
CDR3 DNA: TGTGCCAGCAGCTTAGGTAACTCCTACAATGAGCAGTTCTTC

J gene: TRBJ1-5
V gene: TRBV6-1
clone size: NA
D gene: NA
CDR3 protein: CASSGDRSTNQPQHF
CDR3 DNA: TGTGCCAGCAGTGGCGACAGGTCGACCAATCAGCCCCAGCATTTT

J gene: TRBJ2-6
V gene: TRBV27
clone size: NA
D gene: NA
CDR3 protein: CASSSSQGRSGANVLTF
CDR3 DNA: TGTGCCAGCAGTTCATCCCAGGGCCGCTCTGGGGCCAACGTCCTGACTTTC

J gene: TRBJ2-7
V gene: TRBV28
clone size: NA
D gene: NA
CDR3 protein: CASSLLAGESGEQYF
CDR3 DNA: TGTGCCAGCAGTTTATTGGCAGGGGAGAGTGGCGAGCAGTACTTC

J gene: TRBJ2-1
V gene: TRBV19
clone size: NA
D gene: TRBD2
CDR3 protein: CASSSLAGDRLQPNEQFF
CDR3 DNA: TGTGCCAGTAGTTCCCTAGCGGGAGATCGTCTGCAGCCGAATGAGCAGTTCTTC

J gene: TRBJ2-3
V gene: TRBV10-2
clone size: NA
D gene: TRBD2
CDR3 protein: CASSILRGGRTDTQYF
CDR3 DNA: TGCGCCAGCAGTATCCTACGGGGGGGCCGAACGGATACGCAGTATTTT

J gene: TRBJ1-6
V gene: TRBV5-4
clone size: NA
D gene: NA
CDR3 protein: CASSLGQGYNSPLHF
CDR3 DNA: TGTGCCAGCAGCTTGGGCCAGGGCTATAATTCACCCCTCCACTTT

J gene: TRBJ2-4
V gene: TRBV6-6
clone size: NA
D gene: NA
CDR3 protein: CASSFSQAKNIQYF
CDR3 DNA: TGTGCCAGCAGTTTCTCGCAGGCCAAAAACATTCAGTACTTC

J gene: TRBJ2-1
V gene: TRBV28
clone size: few
D gene: NA
CDR3 protein: CASSFPGDYSEQFF
CDR3 DNA: TGTGCCAGCAGTTTCCCAGGGGACTATAGTGAGCAGTTCTTC

J gene: TRBJ1-1
V gene: TRBV29-1
clone size: once
D gene: TRBD1
CDR3 protein: CSVRTGGGTEAFF
CDR3 DNA: TGCAGCGTCCGGACAGGGGGCGGCACTGAAGCTTTCTTT

J gene: TRBJ2-1
V gene: TRBV4-2
clone size: NA
D gene: TRBD2
CDR3 protein: CASSGSGRFGNEQFF
CDR3 DNA: TGTGCCAGCAGCGGGAGCGGGAGGTTCGGCAATGAGCAGTTCTTC

J gene: TRBJ2-7
V gene: TRBV28
clone size: NA
D gene: NA
CDR3 protein: CASMIGVGEQYF
CDR3 DNA: TGTGCCAGCATGATCGGGGTGGGCGAGCAGTACTTC

J gene: TRBJ2-4
V gene: TRBV6-1
clone size: NA
D gene: NA
CDR3 protein: CASNLLGAAKNIQYF
CDR3 DNA: TGTGCCAGCAACCTGTTGGGGGCAGCCAAAAACATTCAGTACTTC

J gene: TRBJ2-7
V gene: TRBV28
clone size: once
D gene: NA
CDR3 protein: CASSFSPGQSYEQYF
CDR3 DNA: TGTGCCAGCAGTTTTAGTCCGGGACAATCCTACGAGCAGTACTTC

J gene: TRBJ2-7
V gene: TRBV6-5
clone size: NA
D gene: NA
CDR3 protein: CASRGTRSSYEQYF
CDR3 DNA: TGTGCCAGCAGAGGCACAAGGAGCTCCTACGAGCAGTACTTC